What follows are 8 T cell receptor beta chains derived from one specimen sequenced in a study of human T cells and chemical hapten exposure. A single record per CDR3 protein comes from TCRdb applying MiXCR to the RACE reads. The sample carries under 65,000 distinct CDR3 sequences, over 8% recorded once. Noted time point: pre-sensitization, week 0. Regarding treatment: therapeutic diphenylcyclopropenone sensitization with weekly scalp DPC. The material sequenced was whole blood, taken in connection with sensitization to the hapten diphenylcyclopropenone (DPC). The receptors derive from a woman in her thirties or forties with alopecia areata. Some clones in this sample may be carry-over from other donors' samples.

At least ten counts were recorded for this clonotype. The chain is built from TRBV4-3 and TRBJ1-5; 7 bases are shared with TRBD1. The germline V gene encodes CDR1 LGHNA and CDR2 YSLEER. After removal of 11 bases from V and 0 bases from J, the junction contained 19 bases not matched to a gene. The CDR3 runs 18 residues. The CDR3 DNA reads as TGCGCCCTCCGCGGACGGGACAGTACATTTATTAGCAATCAGCCCCAGCATTTT. It is translated as CALRGRDSTFISNQPQHF.

This clonotype has ten or more counts. The rearrangement joins TRBV12-3 or TRBV12-4 to TRBJ2-5; 9 positions agree with TRBD1. The CDR3 has 13 amino acids. With 9 bases clipped from V and 1 base from J, the junction kept 3 bases outside the gene matches. Here the CDR3 DNA reads TGTGCCAGTAACAGGGGGCGCCAAGAGACCCAGTACTTC. This translates into CASNRGRQETQYF.

The table lists this clonotype with many counts. The chain carries TRBV4-2 and TRBJ2-7; the D gene could be TRBD1 or TRBD2 (5 bases each). Trimming cost V 4 bases and J 0 bases, with 16 bases left between them. This CDR3 spans 16 amino acids. Germline V lookup: CDR1 LGHNA, CDR2 YNFKEQ. In nucleotides, the CDR3 is TGTGCCAGCAGCCGAGCCGCCGGGACCGACTCCTACGAGCAGTACTTC. Encoded protein: CASSRAAGTDSYEQYF.

The chain carries TRBV3-1 and TRBJ2-1; D is ambiguous. The CDR3 spans 14 residues. V was shortened by 1 base and J by 8 bases, with 12 bases between the two germline ends. From germline, CDR1 is LGHDT and CDR2 YNNKEL (reference sequence). The CDR3 sequence: CASSQGPFSDEQFF. DNA for the CDR3: TGTGCCAGCAGCCAAGGCCCGTTTTCAGATGAGCAGTTCTTC.

The sample holds many counts of this clonotype. The J gene is TRBJ1-2, the V gene TRBV6-5; 8 bases match TRBD1. Germline CDR1 MNHEY, CDR2 SVGAGI. The CDR3 spans 16 residues. With V trimmed by 6 bases and J by 2 bases, 11 bases remained unmatched. CDR3 in amino acids: CASRAPGQGENYGYTF. The CDR3 region has the DNA TGTGCCAGCAGGGCACCAGGACAGGGCGAAAACTATGGCTACACCTTC.

This clonotype showed up just a few times. V gene TRBV10-3 combines with J gene TRBJ1-2, with 11 bases identical to TRBD1. CDR3 length: 13 residues. Germline V CDR1 and CDR2: ENHRY, SYGVKD. In nucleotides, the CDR3 is TGTGCTACGGCCGGGACAGGGGGCTATGGCTACACCTTC. It is translated as CATAGTGGYGYTF.

This clonotype was picked up a small number of times. The V and J genes are TRBV2 and TRBJ1-1; D is undetermined. This CDR3 comprises 15 residues. The V and J ends lost 4 bases and 1 base respectively, with 13 bases between them. Germline assignment: CDR1 SNHLY and CDR2 FYNNEI. The CDR3 sequence is CASSVGRTQNTEAFF. The DNA for the CDR3 is TGTGCCAGCAGTGTAGGTAGGACCCAGAACACTGAAGCTTTCTTT. The whole variable domain, remainder taken from reference TRBV2 and TRBJ1-1, is EPEVTQTPSHQVTQMGQEVILRCVPISNHLYFYWYRQILGQKVEFLVSFYNNEISEKSEIFDDQFSVERPDGSNFTLKIRSTKLEDSAMYFCASSVGRTQNTEAFFGQGTRLTVV.

This sequence joins TRBV7-9 and TRBJ2-5; 7 bases are shared with TRBD1. The junction had 4 bases not matched to a gene; V was cut back by 4 bases and J by 2 bases. Germline CDR1 reads SEHNR; CDR2 reads FQNEAQ (reference sequence). The CDR3 consists of 14 residues. The CDR3 here is CASSSPTGQETQYF. For the CDR3, the DNA is TGTGCCAGCAGCTCACCGACAGGGCAAGAGACCCAGTACTTC.